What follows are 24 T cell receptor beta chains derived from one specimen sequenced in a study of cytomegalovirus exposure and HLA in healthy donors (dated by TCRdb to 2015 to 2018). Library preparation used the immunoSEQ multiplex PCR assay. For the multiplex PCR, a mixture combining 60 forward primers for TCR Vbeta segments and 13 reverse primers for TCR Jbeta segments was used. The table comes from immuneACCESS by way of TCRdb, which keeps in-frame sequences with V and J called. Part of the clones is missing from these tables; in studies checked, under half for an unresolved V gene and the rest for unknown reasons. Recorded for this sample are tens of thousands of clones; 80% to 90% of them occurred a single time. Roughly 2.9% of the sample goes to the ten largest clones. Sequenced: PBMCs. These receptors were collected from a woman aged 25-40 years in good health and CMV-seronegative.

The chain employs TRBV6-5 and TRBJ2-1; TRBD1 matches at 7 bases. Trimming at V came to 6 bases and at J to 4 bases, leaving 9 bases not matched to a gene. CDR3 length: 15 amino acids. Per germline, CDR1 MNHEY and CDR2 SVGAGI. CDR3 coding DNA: TGTGCCAGCAGCCTTGACAGGGCTCGGTACAATGAGCAGTTCTTC. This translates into CASSLDRARYNEQFF.

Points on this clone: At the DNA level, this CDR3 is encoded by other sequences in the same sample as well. The CDR3 loop is CASRPHREYSNQPQHF. The CDR3 nucleotides are TGTGCCAGCAGACCTCACAGAGAATATAGCAATCAGCCCCAGCATTTT. V and J are TRBV7-2 and TRBJ1-5; D call uncertain. CDR1 and CDR2 from the germline V gene are SGHTA and FQGNSA. The CDR3 covers 16 residues. V shed 6 bases and J shed 0 bases, with 15 bases lying between them.

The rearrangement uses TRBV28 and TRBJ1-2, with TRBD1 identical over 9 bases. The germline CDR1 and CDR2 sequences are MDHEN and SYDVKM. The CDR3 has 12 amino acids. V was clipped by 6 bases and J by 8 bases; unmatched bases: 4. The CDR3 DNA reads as TGTGCCAGCAGACAGGGGGCGCGGGGCTACACCTTC. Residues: CASRQGARGYTF.

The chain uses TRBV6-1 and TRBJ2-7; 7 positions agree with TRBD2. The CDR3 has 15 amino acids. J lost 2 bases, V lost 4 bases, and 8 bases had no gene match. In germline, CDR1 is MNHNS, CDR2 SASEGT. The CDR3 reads CASSVGEGVAYEQYF. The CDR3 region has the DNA TGTGCCAGCAGTGTCGGGGAGGGCGTCGCCTACGAGCAGTACTTC.

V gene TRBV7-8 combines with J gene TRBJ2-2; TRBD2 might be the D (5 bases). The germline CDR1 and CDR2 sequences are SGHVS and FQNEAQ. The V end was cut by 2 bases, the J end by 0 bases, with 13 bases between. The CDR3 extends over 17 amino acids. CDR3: CASSLIDRGANTGELFF. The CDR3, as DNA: TGTGCCAGCAGCTTAATAGACCGGGGTGCGAACACCGGGGAGCTGTTTTTT.

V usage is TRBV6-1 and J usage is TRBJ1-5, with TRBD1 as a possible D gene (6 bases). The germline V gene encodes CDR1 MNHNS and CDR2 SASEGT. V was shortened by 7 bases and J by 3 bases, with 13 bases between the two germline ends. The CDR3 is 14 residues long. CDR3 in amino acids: CASTSGVLNQPQHF. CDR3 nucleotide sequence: TGTGCCAGCACCTCAGGGGTCCTCAATCAGCCCCAGCATTTT.

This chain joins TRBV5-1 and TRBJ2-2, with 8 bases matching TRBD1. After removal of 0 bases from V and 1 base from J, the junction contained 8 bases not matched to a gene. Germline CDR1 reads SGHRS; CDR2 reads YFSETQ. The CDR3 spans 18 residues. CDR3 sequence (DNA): TGCGCCAGCAGCTTGGGTTTTTATGGACAGGGGAACACCGGGGAGCTGTTTTTT. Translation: CASSLGFYGQGNTGELFF.

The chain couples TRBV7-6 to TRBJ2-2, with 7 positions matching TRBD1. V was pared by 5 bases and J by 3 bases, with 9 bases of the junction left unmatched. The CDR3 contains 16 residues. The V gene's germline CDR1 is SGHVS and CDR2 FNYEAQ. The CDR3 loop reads CASSETGVGYTGELFF. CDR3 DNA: TGTGCCAGCAGCGAAACAGGGGTCGGATACACCGGGGAGCTGTTTTTT.

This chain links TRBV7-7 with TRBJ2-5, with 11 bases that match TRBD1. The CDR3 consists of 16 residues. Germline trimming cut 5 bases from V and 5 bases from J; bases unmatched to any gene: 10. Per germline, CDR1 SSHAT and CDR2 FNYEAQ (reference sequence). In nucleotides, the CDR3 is TGTGCCAGCAGCCCTAGTTGGACAGGGGGCGTGGAGACCCAGTACTTC. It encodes CASSPSWTGGVETQYF.

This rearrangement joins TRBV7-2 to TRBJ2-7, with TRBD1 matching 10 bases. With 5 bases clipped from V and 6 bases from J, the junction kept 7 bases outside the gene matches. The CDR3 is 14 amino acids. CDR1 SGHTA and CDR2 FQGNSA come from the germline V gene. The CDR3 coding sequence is TGTGCCAGCAGCCCGGGACAGGGGTTTCGCGAGCAGTACTTC. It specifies CASSPGQGFREQYF.

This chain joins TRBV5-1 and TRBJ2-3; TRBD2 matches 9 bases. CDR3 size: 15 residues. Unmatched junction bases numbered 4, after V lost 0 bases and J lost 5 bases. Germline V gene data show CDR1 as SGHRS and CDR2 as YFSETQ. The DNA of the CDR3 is TGCGCCAGCAGCTTGGGGGCTAGCGGGGAAGATACGCAGTATTTT. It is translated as CASSLGASGEDTQYF.

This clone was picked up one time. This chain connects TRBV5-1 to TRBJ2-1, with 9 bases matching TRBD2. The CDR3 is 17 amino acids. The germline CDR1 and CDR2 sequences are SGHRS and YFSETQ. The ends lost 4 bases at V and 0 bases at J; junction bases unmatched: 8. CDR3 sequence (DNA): TGCGCCAGCAGCATGACCCTAGCGGGGAGCTCCTACAATGAGCAGTTCTTC. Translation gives CASSMTLAGSSYNEQFF.

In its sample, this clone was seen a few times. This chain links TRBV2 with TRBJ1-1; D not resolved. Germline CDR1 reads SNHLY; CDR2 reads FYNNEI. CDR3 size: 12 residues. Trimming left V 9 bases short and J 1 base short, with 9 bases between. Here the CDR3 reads CASRFANTEAFF. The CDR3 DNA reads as TGTGCCAGTAGATTCGCGAACACTGAAGCTTTCTTT.

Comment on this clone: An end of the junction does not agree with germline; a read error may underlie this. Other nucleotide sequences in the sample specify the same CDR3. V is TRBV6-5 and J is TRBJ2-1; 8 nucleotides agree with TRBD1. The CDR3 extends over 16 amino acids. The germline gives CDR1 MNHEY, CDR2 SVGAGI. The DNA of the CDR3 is TGTGCCAGCAGTTATCCGGACAGGGCGGGGTACAATGAGCAATTCTTC. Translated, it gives CASSYPDRAGYNEQFF.

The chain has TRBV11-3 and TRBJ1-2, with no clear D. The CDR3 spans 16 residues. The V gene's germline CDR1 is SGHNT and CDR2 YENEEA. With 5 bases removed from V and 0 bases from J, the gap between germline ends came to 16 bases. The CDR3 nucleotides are TGTGCCAGCAGCGTAGGGATCGGACTTGCTAACTATGGCTACACCTTC. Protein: CASSVGIGLANYGYTF.

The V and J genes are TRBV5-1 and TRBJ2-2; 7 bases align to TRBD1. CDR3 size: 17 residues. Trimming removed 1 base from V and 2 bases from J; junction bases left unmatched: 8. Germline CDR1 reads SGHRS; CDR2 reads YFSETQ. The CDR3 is CASSLSLGQTNTGELFF. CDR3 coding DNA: TGCGCCAGCAGCTTGTCATTGGGACAGACAAACACCGGGGAGCTGTTTTTT.

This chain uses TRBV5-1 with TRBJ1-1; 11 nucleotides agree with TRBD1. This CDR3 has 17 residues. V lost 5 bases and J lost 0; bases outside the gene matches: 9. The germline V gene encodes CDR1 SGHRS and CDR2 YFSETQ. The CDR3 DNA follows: TGCGCCAGCAGAGGGACAGGGGGTTACGGGATGAACACTGAAGCTTTCTTT. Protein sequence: CASRGTGGYGMNTEAFF.

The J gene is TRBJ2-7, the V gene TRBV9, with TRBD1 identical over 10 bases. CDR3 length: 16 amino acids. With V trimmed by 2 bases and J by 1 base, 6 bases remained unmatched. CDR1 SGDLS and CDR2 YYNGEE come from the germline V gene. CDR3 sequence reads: CASSVNPGQGSYEQYF. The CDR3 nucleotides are TGTGCCAGCAGCGTCAACCCGGGACAGGGGTCCTACGAGCAGTACTTC. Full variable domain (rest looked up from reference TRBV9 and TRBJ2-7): DSGVTQTPKHLITATGQRVTLRCSPRSGDLSVYWYQQSLDQGLQFLIQYYNGEERAKGNILERFSAQQFPDLHSELNLSSLELGDSALYFCASSVNPGQGSYEQYFGPGTRLTVT.

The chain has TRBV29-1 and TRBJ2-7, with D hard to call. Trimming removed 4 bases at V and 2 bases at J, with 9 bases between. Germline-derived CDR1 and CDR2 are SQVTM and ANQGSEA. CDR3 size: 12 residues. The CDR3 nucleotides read TGCAGCGTTGTACCAACGGCCTACGAGCAGTACTTC. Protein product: CSVVPTAYEQYF.

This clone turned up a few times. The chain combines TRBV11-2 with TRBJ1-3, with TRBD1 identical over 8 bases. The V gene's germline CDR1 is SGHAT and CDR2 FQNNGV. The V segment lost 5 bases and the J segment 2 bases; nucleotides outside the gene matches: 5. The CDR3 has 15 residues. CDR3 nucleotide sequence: TGTGCCAGCAGCCCTATGACAGGGGCTGGAAACACCATATATTTT. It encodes CASSPMTGAGNTIYF.

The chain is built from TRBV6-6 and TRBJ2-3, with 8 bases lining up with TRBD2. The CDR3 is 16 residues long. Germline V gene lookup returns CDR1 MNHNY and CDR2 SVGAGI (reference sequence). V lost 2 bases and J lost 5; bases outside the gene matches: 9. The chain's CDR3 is CASSYLAGGAIDTQYF. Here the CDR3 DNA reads TGTGCCAGCAGTTACCTAGCCGGGGGGGCTATAGATACGCAGTATTTT.

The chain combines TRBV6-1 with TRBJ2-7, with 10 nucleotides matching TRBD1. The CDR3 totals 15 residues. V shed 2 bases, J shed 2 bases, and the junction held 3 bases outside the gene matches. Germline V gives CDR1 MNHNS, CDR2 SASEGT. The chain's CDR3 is CASSESGTGAYEQYF. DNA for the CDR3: TGTGCCAGCAGTGAATCCGGGACAGGGGCCTACGAGCAGTACTTC.

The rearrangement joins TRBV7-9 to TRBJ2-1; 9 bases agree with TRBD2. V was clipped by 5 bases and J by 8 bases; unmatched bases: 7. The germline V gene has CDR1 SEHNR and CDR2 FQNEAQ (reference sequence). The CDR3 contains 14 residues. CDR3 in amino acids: CASSSRLAVDEQFF. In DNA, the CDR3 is TGTGCCAGCAGCAGCCGACTAGCGGTCGATGAGCAGTTCTTC.

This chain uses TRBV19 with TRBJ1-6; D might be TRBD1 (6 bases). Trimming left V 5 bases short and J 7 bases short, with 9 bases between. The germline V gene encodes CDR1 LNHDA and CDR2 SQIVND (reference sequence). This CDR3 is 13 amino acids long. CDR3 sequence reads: CASSYQGNSPLHF. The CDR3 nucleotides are TGTGCCAGTAGTTATCAGGGGAATTCACCCCTCCACTTT.